This T cell receptor (beta chain) was captured by sequencing in a study of post-analysis software for immune sequencing data. Study-level points and caveats: Four to six TRBV segments were more frequent in patients than controls; TRBV5-6, TRBV5-1 and TRBV20-1 belonged to this group. Same-batch preparations were strongly co-clustered by F measure.

Prepared libraries of TCR beta cDNA carried unique molecular identifiers. TCRdb redid the calling of the PCR reads with MiXCR, one entry per CDR3 protein. The sample lists 150,000 or so distinct CDR3 sequences; roughly 40% were seen once. Germline CDR1 reads SGHNT; CDR2 reads YYREEE (reference sequence). The CDR3 spans 16 residues. Trimming shortened V by 4 bases and J by 0 bases, and 14 bases separated the two germline ends. This clonotype showed up just a few times. The antigen remains unidentified. This receptor was identified in a girl aged 5-17 years with multiple sclerosis. This rearrangement joins TRBV5-4 to TRBJ2-4; D is ambiguous. The material was blood, obtained after autologous hematopoietic stem cell transplantation. The CDR3 DNA sequence: TGTGCCAGCAGCCCCGGCCCTAACCTAGCCAAAAACATTCAGTACTTC. Protein product: CASSPGPNLAKNIQYF. Full variable domain (outside the CDR3, taken from reference TRBV5-4 and TRBJ2-4): ETGVTQSPTHLIKTRGQQVTLRCSSQSGHNTVSWYQQALGQGPQFIFQYYREEENGRGNFPPRFSGLQFPNYSSELNVNALELDDSALYLCASSPGPNLAKNIQYFGAGTRLSVL.